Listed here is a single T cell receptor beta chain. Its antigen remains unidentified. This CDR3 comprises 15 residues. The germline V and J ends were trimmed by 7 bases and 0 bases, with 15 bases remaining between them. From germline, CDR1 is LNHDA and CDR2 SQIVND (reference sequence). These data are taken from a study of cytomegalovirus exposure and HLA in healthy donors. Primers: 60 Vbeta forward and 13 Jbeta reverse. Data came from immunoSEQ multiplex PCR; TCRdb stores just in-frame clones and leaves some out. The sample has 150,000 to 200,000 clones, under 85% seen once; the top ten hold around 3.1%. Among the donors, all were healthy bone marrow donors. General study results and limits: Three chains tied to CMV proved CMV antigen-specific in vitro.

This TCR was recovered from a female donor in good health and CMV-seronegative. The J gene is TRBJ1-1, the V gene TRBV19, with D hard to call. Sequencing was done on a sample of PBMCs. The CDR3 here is CASTSLSGMNTEAFF. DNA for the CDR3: TGTGCCAGTACCTCATTATCGGGGATGAACACTGAAGCTTTCTTT.